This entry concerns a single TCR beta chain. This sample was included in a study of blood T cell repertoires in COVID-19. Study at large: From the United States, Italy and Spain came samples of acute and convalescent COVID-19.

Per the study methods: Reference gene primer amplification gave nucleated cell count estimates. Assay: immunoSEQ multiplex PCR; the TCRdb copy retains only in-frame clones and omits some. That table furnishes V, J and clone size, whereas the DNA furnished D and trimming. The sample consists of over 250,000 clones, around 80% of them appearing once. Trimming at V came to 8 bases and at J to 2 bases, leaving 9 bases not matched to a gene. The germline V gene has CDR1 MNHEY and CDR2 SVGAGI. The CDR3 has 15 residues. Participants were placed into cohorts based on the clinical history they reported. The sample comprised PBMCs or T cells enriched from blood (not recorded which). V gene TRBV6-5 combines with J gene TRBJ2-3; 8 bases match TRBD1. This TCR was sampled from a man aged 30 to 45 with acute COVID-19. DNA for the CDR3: TGTGCCAGCGGCCGACAGGGGAGGTCCACAGATACGCAGTATTTT. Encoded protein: CASGRQGRSTDTQYF.